This T cell receptor (beta chain) appears in the sequencing data of a study of identical twins. In its sample, this clonotype was seen many times. No antigen is known for it. TCRdb called the 5' RACE reads again in MiXCR, with one record for every CDR3 protein. The top ten clones hold roughly 14% of a sample with around 230,000 distinct CDR3 sequences, 6.5% of them seen once. The length of the CDR3 is 15 residues. V was trimmed by 5 bases and J by 2 bases, leaving 15 bases between them. Germline lookup yields CDR1 SGHAT and CDR2 FQDESV (reference sequence). The study's findings and limits: Findings depended on cross-sectional statistics rather than tracking the same donors.

These records were also assigned to another study, of T cells expressing NK-cell markers.

This TCR was recovered from a woman in her late teens or twenties in good health. The sample consisted of CD8+ T cells sorted from blood. V is TRBV11-1 and J is TRBJ2-5; D might be TRBD2 (6 bases). CDR3 bases: TGTGCCAGCAGCCCGGACTACGACATACAAGAGACCCAGTACTTC. Translated, it gives CASSPDYDIQETQYF.